This paragraph reports one T cell receptor (beta chain). The antigen it binds to is not known. No quality values exist for individual bases; no much larger clone is one base distant. These data come from a study of T cells after yellow fever vaccination (dated by TCRdb to 2018 to 2020). With regard to the full study: The SMART-Seq v4 Ultra Low Input RNA kit was used to prepare libraries from fractions with low cell numbers. To track T-cell clones before and after primary and booster YFV17D yellow fever vaccination, bulk TCR alpha and beta repertoires were sequenced longitudinally. Two healthy male donors made up the cohort, one aged 18 to 29 years and the other aged 30 to 39 years. Blood samples were taken at several timepoints before and after primary and secondary immunization, and bulk PBMC replicates and cell subsets were isolated. What the authors observed across the whole study: FACS-sorted repertoires could contain abundant contaminating clonotypes from the bulk population, so computational filtering was required. The secondary T-cell response was found to be weaker but faster than the primary response, with a peak reached on day 5 rather than on day 15. A small share of clonotypes was detected in both CD4 and CD8 compartments, with the overlap likely arising from convergent recombination. Most clones expanded after primary vaccination were re-detected after the booster (almost 97% of CD4 and about nine tenths of CD8), suggesting broad memory maintenance. Because the study included only two donors, the extent to which the findings can be generalized is limited.

CDR1 SGHTA and CDR2 FQGNSA were looked up in the germline V gene. Counted from cysteine to phenylalanine, this CDR3 has 14 amino acids. Only CDR3 DNA remains: 42 bases, in frame from the first base. At the junction V is shortened by 6 bases and J by 6 bases, with 17 bases in between. TCRdb shows the sequencer as Illumina NovaSeq 6000. TCR cDNA was made using 5'RACE template switching, a step that added a universal primer site and unique molecular identifiers. Priming for cDNA synthesis came from both the TCR alpha and TCR beta constant segments. Two PCR steps were used to amplify libraries, with sample barcodes and sequencing adapters being added in the second step. Sequencing of libraries was performed on Illumina HiSeq 2500 (2x100 bp) or NovaSeq (2x150 bp). On the study's bioinformatics: MIGEC was used to demultiplex reads and collapse the reads into UMI consensus sequences, and MiXCR was used for V(D)J alignment. Vaccine-responding clonotypes were defined with edgeR using replicate PBMC samples, requiring FDR below 0.01 and a log2 fold change above 5 up to day 15. CD4 or CD8 identity was assigned to each bulk clonotype according to whether the clonotype was present at higher abundance in the sequenced CD4 repertoire or the sequenced CD8 repertoire. TCRdb reprocessing: public reads trimmed at Q25 with fastp, clones called with MiXCR, in-frame beta chains kept. Entries are consolidated by CDR3 protein sequence, retaining the most common genes and DNA. The V and J calls, along with clone size, are taken from TCRdb and not from the paper's own processing. For this sample there are approximately 93,000 distinct CDR3 sequences; roughly 5.2% appear just once. The ten largest clonotypes hold roughly two fifths of the sample.

The treatment or condition tag for this specimen amounts to: live attenuated yellow fever vaccine strain. A standard Ficoll-Paque protocol was used to isolate PBMCs from peripheral blood. Dynabeads CD4 and CD8 positive selection kits were used to isolate CD4 and CD8 T-cell fractions. RNA was extracted with TriZol from bulk PBMCs, CD4 and CD8 fractions, and dextramer-positive and dextramer-negative fractions. Source: CD8+ T cells sorted from PBMCs, taken 10 days after the yellow fever booster vaccination. The chain links TRBV7-2 with TRBJ1-2, with the D gene not confidently named. The receptor was isolated from a man aged 18 to 30 who received the YFV17D yellow fever vaccine. The DNA sequence is given as TGTGCCAGCAGTCCCGACCAGCTCTGGGATGGCTACACCTTC. Its amino acids are CASSPDQLWDGYTF.